The clone carrying this TCR beta chain was seen more than once but under ten times. Its antigen is unidentified. Sequencing ends 3 residues short of the CDR3 end; the germline J gene provides the rest. CVID and control samples used equivalent genomic DNA input. TCRdb keeps only in-frame clones here, not all; method: immunoSEQ multiplex PCR. Observed in the sample are over 11,000 clones, none of them singletons. The data were taken from a study of T cell clonality in common variable immunodeficiency. Trimming stripped 5 bases from V and 1 base from J, with 21 bases between. CDR1 is SGHVS, CDR2 FNYEAQ, per germline. The CDR3 runs 18 residues. Study findings and constraints: Common variable immunodeficiency TCR beta sequences reportedly had fewer deletions and N-nucleotide insertions. Patient heterogeneity in the CVID cohort limited correlations between repertoire features and clinical complications. The cause of increased CVID clonality remains unclear without subpopulation sequencing. TCRbeta clonality was increased in CVID versus healthy controls.

V gene TRBV7-6 combines with J gene TRBJ2-1; possibly TRBD2 for D (5 bases). The source is a human donor with common variable immunodeficiency. The sequencing sample was made of peripheral blood mononuclear cells. The CDR3 spells CASSPPRAVGGSYNEQFF. CDR3 DNA, as far as it was read: TGTGCCAGCAGCCCCCCGCGGGCGGTTGGCGGTTCCTACAATGAG.